This T cell receptor (beta chain) was documented in a study of T cell responses to AZD1222 COVID-19 vaccine. The study, taken as a whole, reports: Nearly half of unique spike-specific TCRs reportedly avoided B.1.351 and B.1.1.7 mutated regions.

Turning to this clone: The antigen remains unidentified.

Assay used: immunoSEQ multiplex PCR; TCRdb lists only in-frame clones, some missing. The sample contains roughly 130,000 clones, 80% to 90% of which appear only once. This CDR3 region has 18 residues. The V gene's germline CDR1 is LGHDT and CDR2 YNNKEL (reference sequence). V shed 2 bases and J shed 8 bases, with 22 bases lying between them. The chain employs TRBV3-1 (or the pseudogene TRBV3-2) and TRBJ1-6, with D possibly being TRBD1 (5 bases). This clonotype originated in an adult in good health. The sample in question was peripheral blood, obtained on day 0 of AZD1222 vaccination. This chain's CDR3 is CASSQSGTGVGGYSPLHF. In nucleotides, the CDR3 is TGTGCCAGCAGCCAAAGCGGGACGGGAGTGGGAGGGTATTCACCCCTCCACTTT.